These 20 T cell receptor beta chains were all obtained from the same sample, sequenced in a study of chemoradiotherapy in HPV16-positive cancers. Libraries were prepared by immunoSEQ multiplex PCR; TCRdb keeps only in-frame clonotypes and omits some of them. In the table there are about 15,000 clones, around 70% of which are singletons. This material consisted of tumor tissue, taken from a patient who underwent chemoradiotherapy. Every receptor here comes from a human donor with HPV-associated anogenital cancer.

The V and J genes are TRBV4-2 and TRBJ1-5; D is unresolved. Trimming stripped 2 bases from V and 5 bases from J, with 13 bases between. The CDR3 covers 15 residues. Germline CDR1 and CDR2: LGHNA and YNFKEQ. Here the CDR3 DNA reads TGTGCCAGCAGCCAATTAACGGAGGGTCATCAGCCCCAGCATTTT. It encodes CASSQLTEGHQPQHF.

The V and J genes are TRBV27 and TRBJ1-6; no clear D. V shed 5 bases and J shed 10 bases, with 12 bases lying between them. Germline CDR1 reads MNHEY; CDR2 reads SMNVEV (reference sequence). The CDR3 length is 13 residues. CDR3: CASSPGGRSPLHF. CDR3 DNA: TGTGCCAGCAGTCCCGGAGGACGCTCACCCCTCCACTTT.

V gene TRBV5-1 combines with J gene TRBJ2-3; the D call may be TRBD1 or TRBD2 (7 bases each). Germline V lookup: CDR1 SGHRS, CDR2 YFSETQ. V was shortened by 3 bases and J by 3 bases, with 11 bases between the two germline ends. The CDR3 covers 14 residues. CDR3 protein: CASSSGGGTDTQYF. The CDR3 DNA reads TGCGCCAGCAGCTCAGGGGGGGGGACAGATACGCAGTATTTT. The whole variable domain, remainder taken from reference TRBV5-1 and TRBJ2-3, is KAGVTQTPRYLIKTRGQQVTLSCSPISGHRSVSWYQQTPGQGLQFLFEYFSETQRNKGNFPGRFSGRQFSNSRSEMNVSTLELGDSALYLCASSSGGGTDTQYFGPGTRLTVL.

This clone is a singleton in its sample. The V and J genes are TRBV5-6 and TRBJ1-2; D gene ambiguous. V gave up 0 bases and J gave up 4 bases, with 7 bases separating them. Germline V gene sequence: CDR1 SGHDT, CDR2 YYEEEE. There are 13 residues in the CDR3. CDR3: CASSLAGVYGYTF. CDR3 nucleotide sequence: TGTGCCAGCAGCTTGGCAGGCGTCTATGGCTACACCTTC.

The chain employs TRBV30 and TRBJ1-4; weak D call: TRBD1 (5 bases). Germline CDR1 GTSNPN, CDR2 SVGIG (reference sequence). V lost 4 bases and J lost 1, with 13 bases in between. The CDR3 totals 15 residues. The CDR3 region has the DNA TGTGCCTGGAACGCCGGGGGGGGAACTAATGAAAAACTGTTTTTT. Residues: CAWNAGGGTNEKLFF. Based on the CDR3 plus reference TRBV30 and TRBJ1-4, the full variable domain is SQTIHQWPATLVQPVGSPLSLECTVEGTSNPNLYWYRQAAGRGLQLLFYSVGIGQISSEVPQNLSASRPQDRQFILSSKKLLLSDSGFYLCAWNAGGGTNEKLFFGSGTQLSVL.

The chain employs TRBV7-2 and TRBJ1-6, with a possible D match to TRBD1 (5 bases). The germline V and J ends were trimmed by 0 bases and 10 bases, with 16 bases remaining between them. Germline V gene lookup returns CDR1 SGHTA and CDR2 FQGNSA. The CDR3 runs 16 residues. The CDR3 loop is CASSLAAGRGRSPLHF. Here the CDR3 DNA reads TGTGCCAGCAGCTTAGCGGCCGGTAGGGGAAGATCACCCCTCCACTTT.

In regard to this clone: Different DNA sequences within this sample yield the same CDR3. The rearrangement links TRBV4-1 to TRBJ2-1, with TRBD2 matching 8 bases. This CDR3 region has 16 residues. The ends lost 1 base at V and 1 base at J; junction bases unmatched: 3. Germline V gives CDR1 MGHRA, CDR2 YSYEKL. CDR3 amino acids: CASSQGTSGSYNEQFF. As DNA, the CDR3 is TGCGCCAGCAGCCAAGGAACTAGCGGATCCTACAATGAGCAGTTCTTC.

V gene TRBV5-5 combines with J gene TRBJ1-1; the D gene is possibly TRBD1 (6 bases). CDR3 size: 12 residues. Germline lookup yields CDR1 SGHKS and CDR2 YYEKEE (reference sequence). V was trimmed by 4 bases and J by 5 bases, leaving 9 bases between them. CDR3 nucleotides: TGTGCCAGCAGCCCGAGGGGGACTGAAGCTTTCTTT. The encoded protein is CASSPRGTEAFF.

Regarding this clone: Different DNA sequences within this sample yield the same CDR3. The chain has TRBV5-1 and TRBJ2-3, with D unresolved. Trimming pared 2 bases from V and 3 bases from J, leaving 4 bases between. There are 12 residues in the CDR3. CDR1 is SGHRS and CDR2 is YFSETQ in the germline V gene. The CDR3 DNA sequence: TGCGCCAGCAGCTTCACGACAGATACGCAGTATTTT. It translates to CASSFTTDTQYF.

The chain employs TRBV14 and TRBJ1-1; TRBD1 is a possible D gene (5 bases). The germline V gene encodes CDR1 SGHDN and CDR2 FVKESK. Trimming stripped 5 bases from V and 5 bases from J, with 12 bases between. The CDR3 totals 13 residues. CDR3 sequence: CASSMAGRTEAFF. CDR3 sequence (DNA): TGTGCCAGCAGCATGGCAGGGCGAACTGAAGCTTTCTTT. Filled out from reference TRBV14 and TRBJ1-1, the complete variable domain reads EAGVTQFPSHSVIEKGQTVTLRCDPISGHDNLYWYRRVMGKEIKFLLHFVKESKQDESGMPNNRFLAERTGGTYSTLKVQPAELEDSGVYFCASSMAGRTEAFFGQGTRLTVV.

This chain links TRBV7-9 with TRBJ1-6, with TRBD1 as a possible D gene (5 bases). Deletions cut 5 bases from V and 4 bases from J, with 9 bases between. The CDR3 is made up of 14 amino acids. In germline, CDR1 is SEHNR, CDR2 FQNEAQ (reference sequence). CDR3 DNA sequence: TGTGCCAGCAGCGTTGACAGTTATAATTCACCCCTCCACTTT. This codes for CASSVDSYNSPLHF.

The chain combines TRBV7-9 with TRBJ1-5, with D maybe TRBD1 (5 bases). Trimming stripped 8 bases from V and 7 bases from J, with 21 bases between. In germline, CDR1 is SEHNR, CDR2 FQNEAQ (reference sequence). The CDR3 loop spans 15 amino acids. The CDR3 protein is CASQPLAGSGQPQHF. Here the CDR3 DNA reads TGTGCCAGCCAGCCCCTGGCAGGGTCGGGCCAGCCCCAGCATTTT.

The chain employs TRBV7-9 and TRBJ2-1, with 11 bases identical to TRBD2. Trimming took 1 base from V and 1 from J; bases not matched to a gene: 9. CDR1 SEHNR and CDR2 FQNEAQ come from the germline V gene (reference sequence). The CDR3 spans 19 residues. Written as DNA, the CDR3 is TGTGCCAGCAGCTTAGTGGGACTAGCGGAGCGTAATTCCTACAATGAGCAGTTCTTC. Residues: CASSLVGLAERNSYNEQFF.

This chain links TRBV7-2 with TRBJ1-5, with D unresolved. Germline V CDR1 and CDR2: SGHTA, FQGNSA. This CDR3 region has 14 residues. Trimming stripped 2 bases from V and 0 bases from J, with 5 bases between. The CDR3 loop is CASSLSFSNQPQHF. CDR3 bases: TGTGCCAGCAGCTTATCGTTTAGCAATCAGCCCCAGCATTTT.

This clone qualifies as medium-sized (0.01 to 0.1%). The V call is TRBV6-5, the J call TRBJ2-3, with 9 bases fitting TRBD2. The CDR3 has 16 residues. CDR1 is MNHEY and CDR2 is SVGAGI in the germline V gene. The trim removed 4 bases at V and 5 bases at J, leaving 10 bases unmatched. The DNA of the CDR3 is TGTGCCAGCAGTTTTCTTGGCGGGAGGGCCGGAGATACGCAGTATTTT. It is translated as CASSFLGGRAGDTQYF.

V usage is TRBV5-4 and J usage is TRBJ2-1; the D gene is possibly TRBD1 (6 bases). This CDR3 contains 14 residues. Germline assignment: CDR1 SGHNT and CDR2 YYREEE (reference sequence). Trimming pared 5 bases from V and 5 bases from J, leaving 14 bases between. The CDR3 DNA reads TGTGCCAGCAGTGCACAGGACAGACACAATGAGCAGTTCTTC. Protein product: CASSAQDRHNEQFF.

This clone was found a few times. The chain joins TRBV10-3 to TRBJ1-1; TRBD1 matches 8 bases. The junction had 5 bases not matched to a gene; V was cut back by 10 bases and J by 1 base. The CDR3 consists of 13 residues. Per germline, CDR1 ENHRY and CDR2 SYGVKD. The CDR3 bases are TGTGCCACAAAACAGGGGGAGAACACTGAAGCTTTCTTT. Encoded protein: CATKQGENTEAFF.

The chain couples TRBV7-9 to TRBJ2-2, with 7 bases that match TRBD2. The CDR3 length is 12 residues. CDR1 and CDR2 from the germline V gene are SEHNR and FQNEAQ (reference sequence). J lost 15 bases, V lost 1 base, and 5 bases had no gene match. The CDR3 coding sequence is TGTGCCAGCAGCTTAGTTGGAGGACTAGTGTTTTTT. This translates into CASSLVGGLVFF.

This clone was found a few times. The V and J genes are TRBV7-3 and TRBJ2-7, with 9 bases matching TRBD1. With V trimmed by 5 bases and J by 6 bases, 5 bases remained unmatched. CDR1 and CDR2 from the germline V gene are SGHTA and FQGTGA. This CDR3 contains 13 residues. The DNA of the CDR3 is TGTGCCAGCAGCCGCGACAGGGGGGGCGAGCAGTACTTC. Translation: CASSRDRGGEQYF.

This clone was recorded a few times. The chain uses TRBV30 and TRBJ1-3, with D possibly being TRBD1 (5 bases). In germline, CDR1 is GTSNPN, CDR2 SVGIG (reference sequence). V lost 0 bases and J lost 5, with 8 bases in between. The CDR3 is 13 amino acids. Written as DNA, the CDR3 is TGTGCCTGGAGTGTGTCAGGGAGAAACACCATATATTTT. The encoded protein is CAWSVSGRNTIYF. Looking up the rest from reference TRBV30 and TRBJ1-3 gives the full variable domain: SQTIHQWPATLVQPVGSPLSLECTVEGTSNPNLYWYRQAAGRGLQLLFYSVGIGQISSEVPQNLSASRPQDRQFILSSKKLLLSDSGFYLCAWSVSGRNTIYFGEGSWLTVV.